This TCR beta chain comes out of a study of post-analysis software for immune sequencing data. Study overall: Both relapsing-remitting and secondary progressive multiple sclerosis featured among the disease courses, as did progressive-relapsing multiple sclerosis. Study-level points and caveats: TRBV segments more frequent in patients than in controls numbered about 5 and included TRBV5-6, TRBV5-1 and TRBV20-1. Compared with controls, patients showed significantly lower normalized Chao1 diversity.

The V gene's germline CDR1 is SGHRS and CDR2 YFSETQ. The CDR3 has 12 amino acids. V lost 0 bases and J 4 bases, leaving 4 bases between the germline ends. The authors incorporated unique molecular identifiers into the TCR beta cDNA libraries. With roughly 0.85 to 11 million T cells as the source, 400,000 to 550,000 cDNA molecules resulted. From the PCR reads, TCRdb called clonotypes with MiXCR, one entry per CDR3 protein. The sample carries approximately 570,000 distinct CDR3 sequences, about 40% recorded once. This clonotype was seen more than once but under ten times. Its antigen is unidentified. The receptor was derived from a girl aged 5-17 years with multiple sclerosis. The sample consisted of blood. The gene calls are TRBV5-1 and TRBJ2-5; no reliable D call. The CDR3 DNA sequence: TGCGCCAGCAGCTTGGATGTAGAGACCCAGTACTTC. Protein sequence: CASSLDVETQYF.